This paragraph reports one T cell receptor beta chain. Its target is not known. Germline assignment: CDR1 SQVTM and CDR2 ANQGSEA. This CDR3 has 13 residues. Trimming cost V 7 bases and J 0 bases, with 11 bases left between them. Naive CD8 populations comprised CD45RO-negative cells positively selected for CCR7, excluding terminally differentiated effector memory CD45RA+ cells. This record belongs to a study of shared clonotypes between healthy human individuals. Study-wide results and caveats: It was anticipated that sequencing depth would influence how many clonotypes donors shared.

Deep was the level used in running the assay. Original handling: For the immunoSEQ data, sequences were junction-only without quality scores, so filtering differed. TCRdb's table, derived via immunoSEQ multiplex PCR, lists solely in-frame clones and lacks some. That table is the source of V, J and clone size, and D and trimming were worked out from the DNA. Seen here are about 2.1 million clones, under 95% observed once, and the top ten hold roughly 1.7%. Sequences were obtained from naive CD8+ T cells from PBMCs. The clonotype originates from a man between 18 and 35 years old in good health. Some clones in this sample may be carry-over from other donors' samples. The chain links TRBV29-1 to TRBJ2-3, with D tentatively TRBD1 (5 bases). The CDR3 sequence: CSGPGPSTDTQYF. Written as DNA, the CDR3 is TGCAGCGGTCCAGGGCCTAGCACAGATACGCAGTATTTT.